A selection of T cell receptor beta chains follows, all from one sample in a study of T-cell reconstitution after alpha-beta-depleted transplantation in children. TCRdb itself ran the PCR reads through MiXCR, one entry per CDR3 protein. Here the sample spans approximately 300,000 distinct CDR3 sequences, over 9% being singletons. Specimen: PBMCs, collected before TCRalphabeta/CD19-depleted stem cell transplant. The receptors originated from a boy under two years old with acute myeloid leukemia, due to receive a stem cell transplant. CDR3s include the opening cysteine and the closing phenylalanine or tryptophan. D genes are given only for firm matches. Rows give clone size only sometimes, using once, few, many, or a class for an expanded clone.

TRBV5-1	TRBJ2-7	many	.	CASLATDASGEQYF	TGCGCCAGCTTGGCCACAGACGCCTCGGGCGAGCAGTACTTC
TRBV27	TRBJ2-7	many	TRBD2	CASSLASGRDYEQYF	TGTGCCAGCAGTTTAGCTAGCGGGAGGGACTACGAGCAGTACTTC
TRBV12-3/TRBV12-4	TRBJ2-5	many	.	CASSTQGRGTQYF	TGTGCCAGCAGTACCCAGGGGCGGGGGACCCAGTACTTC
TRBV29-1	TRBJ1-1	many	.	CSLQELNTEAFF	TGCAGTCTACAGGAGTTAAACACTGAAGCTTTCTTT
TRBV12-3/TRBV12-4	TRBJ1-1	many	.	CASSFNMNTEAFF	TGTGCCAGCAGTTTCAACATGAACACTGAAGCTTTCTTT
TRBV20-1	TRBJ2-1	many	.	CSARDHRDPYNEQFF	TGCAGTGCTAGAGACCATAGGGATCCCTACAATGAGCAGTTCTTC
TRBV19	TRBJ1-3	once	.	CASSIGIQGDGNTIYF	TGTGCCAGTAGTATAGGGATACAGGGTGATGGAAACACCATATATTTT
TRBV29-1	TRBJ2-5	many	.	CSVEDNGTPGVSQYF	TGCAGCGTTGAAGATAACGGGACTCCAGGGGTGTCTCAGTACTTC
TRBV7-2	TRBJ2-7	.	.	CASSPTVLYSYEQYF	TGTGCCAGCAGCCCGACAGTCCTTTATTCCTACGAGCAGTACTTC
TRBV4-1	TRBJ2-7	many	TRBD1	CASSQPGQGKNEQYF	TGCGCCAGCAGCCAACCTGGACAGGGGAAAAACGAGCAGTACTTC
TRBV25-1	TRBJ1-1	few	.	CASSELNREEAFF	TGTGCCAGCAGTGAATTGAACCGGGAAGAAGCTTTCTTT
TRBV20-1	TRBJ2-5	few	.	CSATLGRPGETQYF	TGCAGTGCTACCCTGGGGAGGCCGGGGGAGACCCAGTACTTC
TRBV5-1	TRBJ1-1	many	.	CASSSGVTEAFF	TGCGCCAGCAGCTCGGGAGTAACTGAAGCTTTCTTT
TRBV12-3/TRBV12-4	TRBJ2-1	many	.	CASSFQDNEQFF	TGTGCCAGCAGTTTCCAGGACAATGAGCAGTTCTTC
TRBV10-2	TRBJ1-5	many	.	CASSPSKRRFNQPQHF	TGCGCCAGCAGTCCAAGTAAGAGACGGTTCAATCAGCCCCAGCATTTT
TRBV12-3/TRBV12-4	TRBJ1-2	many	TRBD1	CASSSYRGRDGYTF	TGTGCCAGCAGTTCATACAGGGGGCGGGATGGCTACACCTTC
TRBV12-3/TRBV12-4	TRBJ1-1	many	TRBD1	CASRDRGTEAFF	TGTGCCAGCAGAGACAGGGGAACTGAAGCTTTCTTT
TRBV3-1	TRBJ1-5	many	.	CASSPQYSNQPQHF	TGTGCCAGCAGTCCTCAATATAGCAATCAGCCCCAGCATTTT
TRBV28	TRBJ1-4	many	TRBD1	CASSSGTDNEKLFF	TGTGCCAGCAGTTCCGGGACAGATAATGAAAAACTGTTTTTT
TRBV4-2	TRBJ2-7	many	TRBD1	CASSQAGRTGAYEQYF	TGTGCCAGCAGCCAAGCGGGTAGGACAGGGGCCTACGAGCAGTACTTC
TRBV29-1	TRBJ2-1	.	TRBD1	CSQGTGDYGGQFF	TGCAGCCAAGGGACAGGGGACTACGGGGGGCAGTTCTTC
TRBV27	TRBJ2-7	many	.	CASSVRGYLGYEQYF	TGTGCCAGCAGTGTCAGGGGATACCTAGGTTACGAGCAGTACTTC
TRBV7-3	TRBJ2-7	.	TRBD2	CASSRSGGDEQYF	TGTGCCAGCAGTCGTAGCGGGGGCGACGAGCAGTACTTC
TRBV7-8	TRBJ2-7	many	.	CASSLEGAGREQYF	TGTGCCAGCAGCTTGGAGGGGGCTGGACGGGAGCAGTACTTC
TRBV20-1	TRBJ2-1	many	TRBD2	CSARGLAGGNYNEQFF	TGCAGTGCTAGGGGACTAGCGGGGGGCAATTACAATGAGCAGTTCTTC
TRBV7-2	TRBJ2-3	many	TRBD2	CASSLGRGWREGRLTDTQYF	TGTGCCAGCAGCTTAGGGCGGGGGTGGCGGGAGGGCCGACTCACAGATACGCAGTATTTT
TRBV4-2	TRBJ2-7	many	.	CASSQVEGAIYEQYF	TGTGCCAGCAGCCAAGTGGAGGGGGCAATTTACGAGCAGTACTTC
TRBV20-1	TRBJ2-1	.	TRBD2	CSARAPLAGTSGSRSYNEQFF	TGCAGTGCTAGAGCTCCCCTGGCCGGGACTAGCGGGAGCAGATCCTACAATGAGCAGTTCTTC
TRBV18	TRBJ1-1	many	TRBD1	CASSQTGKGTEAFF	TGTGCCAGCTCACAGACAGGGAAGGGTACTGAAGCTTTCTTT
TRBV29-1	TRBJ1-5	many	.	CSATLLGDGNQPQHF	TGCAGCGCTACACTATTGGGAGATGGCAATCAGCCCCAGCATTTT
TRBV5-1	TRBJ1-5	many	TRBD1	CASSAGTGGNQPQHF	TGCGCCAGCAGCGCCGGGACAGGGGGCAATCAGCCCCAGCATTTT
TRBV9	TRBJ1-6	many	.	CASSVGRLNSPLHF	TGTGCCAGCAGCGTAGGGCGGCTGAATTCACCCCTCCACTTT
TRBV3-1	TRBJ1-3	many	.	CASSQMTEFSGNTIYF	TGTGCCAGCAGCCAAATGACGGAATTCTCTGGAAACACCATATATTTT
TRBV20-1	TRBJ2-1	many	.	CSARLAYGVNEQFF	TGCAGTGCTAGACTGGCTTATGGGGTCAATGAGCAGTTCTTC
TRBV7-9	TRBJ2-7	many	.	CASSIRDREGPPEQYF	TGTGCCAGCAGCATAAGGGACCGCGAGGGCCCGCCCGAGCAGTACTTC
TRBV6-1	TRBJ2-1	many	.	CASSPGDPWGKNEQFF	TGTGCCAGCAGCCCCGGGGACCCTTGGGGTAAAAATGAGCAGTTCTTC
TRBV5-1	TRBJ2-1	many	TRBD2	CASSLPAGGSNNEQFF	TGCGCCAGCAGCTTGCCCGCGGGGGGCTCTAACAATGAGCAGTTCTTC
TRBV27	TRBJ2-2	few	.	CASSSLTGVMVTGELFF	TGTGCCAGCAGTTCTCTAACGGGGGTTATGGTAACCGGGGAGCTGTTTTTT
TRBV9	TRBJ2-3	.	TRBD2	CASSGSGGAKDTQYF	TGTGCCAGCAGCGGTAGCGGGGGGGCCAAAGATACGCAGTATTTT
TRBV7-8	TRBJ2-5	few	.	CASSFEGRLVQETQYF	TGTGCCAGCAGCTTCGAGGGGCGCCTAGTGCAAGAGACCCAGTACTTC